One and the same sample provided the 12 T cell receptor beta chains below, sequenced in a study of human T cells and chemical hapten exposure. Indicated time point: healthy volunteer bleed at 6 weeks. The total RNA was obtained from whole blood that was not fractionated. MiXCR, applied by TCRdb to the RACE reads, yields one record per CDR3 protein. This table holds fewer than 85,000 distinct CDR3 sequences, around 9.4% found once. The specimen sequenced was whole blood. The source is a female donor in good health. Some clones in this sample may be carry-over from other donors' samples.

The rearrangement joins TRBV20-1 to TRBJ1-5; D is unclear. V lost 3 bases and J lost 4, with 7 bases in between. The germline V gene encodes CDR1 DFQATT and CDR2 SNEGSKA (reference sequence). CDR3 length: 12 amino acids. The CDR3 spells CSASGRNQPQHF. The CDR3 DNA sequence: TGCAGTGCTAGTGGCAGGAATCAGCCCCAGCATTTT.

This clonotype was observed many times. The CDR3 nucleotides are TGTGCCAGCAGCGCGAGTCGCGGGGTCCACGAGCAGTACTTC. It yields the protein CASSASRGVHEQYF. The chain is built from TRBV6-5 and TRBJ2-7; D is possibly TRBD2 (6 bases). V lost 6 bases to trimming and J lost 5 bases, with 17 bases between them. The CDR3 runs to 14 residues. In germline, CDR1 is MNHEY, CDR2 SVGAGI.

This clonotype occurred once. A much more abundant neighbour one base away suggests this may be a read error. The chain recombines TRBV29-1 with TRBJ2-5; maybe TRBD1 (6 bases). Germline loops: CDR1 SQVTM, CDR2 ANQGSEA. CDR3 length: 12 residues. The CDR3 loop reads CSVEAGEETRYF. CDR3 DNA sequence: TGCAGCGTTGAAGCAGGGGAAGAGACCCGGTACTTC.

At least ten counts were recorded for this clonotype. The chain carries TRBV12-3 or TRBV12-4 and TRBJ2-4; 12 bases align to TRBD1. The ends lost 2 bases at V and 8 bases at J; junction bases unmatched: 7. The CDR3 is 16 residues long. The CDR3 nucleotides are TGTGCCAGCAGTTTAAGGCGGGACAGGGGGCTGTACATTCAGTACTTC. Translating gives CASSLRRDRGLYIQYF.

This clonotype was found many times. The chain employs TRBV3-1 and TRBJ2-6, with D tentatively TRBD2 (5 bases). Per germline, CDR1 LGHDT and CDR2 YNNKEL (reference sequence). The CDR3 is 16 amino acids. Trimming removed 0 bases from V and 3 bases from J, with 9 bases in between. The CDR3 DNA reads TGTGCCAGCAGCCAAGAGGGAGATATTGGGGCCAACGTCCTGACTTTC. Protein sequence: CASSQEGDIGANVLTF.

The chain is built from TRBV7-2 and TRBJ2-2; 9 bases are shared with TRBD2. V shed 3 bases and J 5 bases; nucleotides not matched to a gene: 1. The CDR3 length is 14 residues. Germline values: CDR1 SGHTA, CDR2 FQGNSA. The CDR3 is CASSLAGGTGELFF. The CDR3 nucleotides read TGTGCCAGCAGCTTGGCGGGGGGGACCGGGGAGCTGTTTTTT.

Ten or more counts support this clonotype. The chain links TRBV5-5 to TRBJ1-5, with 8 bases matching TRBD1. The CDR3 is 15 residues long. With V trimmed by 3 bases and J by 5 bases, 7 bases remained unmatched. CDR1 is SGHKS and CDR2 is YYEKEE in the germline V gene (reference sequence). CDR3 in amino acids: CASSSRPGGHQPQHF. In DNA form, the CDR3 reads TGTGCCAGCAGCTCCAGGCCAGGGGGCCATCAGCCCCAGCATTTT. Together with reference TRBV5-5 and TRBJ1-5, the CDR3 gives the full variable domain: DAGVTQSPTHLIKTRGQQVTLRCSPISGHKSVSWYQQVLGQGPQFIFQYYEKEERGRGNFPDRFSARQFPNYSSELNVNALLLGDSALYLCASSSRPGGHQPQHFGDGTRLSIL.

This clonotype was recorded many times. The V call is TRBV28, the J call TRBJ2-1; TRBD2 aligns across 10 bases. The CDR3 is made up of 17 amino acids. With 5 bases clipped from V and 4 bases from J, the junction kept 11 bases outside the gene matches. The V gene's germline CDR1 is MDHEN and CDR2 SYDVKM. In nucleotides, the CDR3 is TGTGCCAGCAGTCCCAGGGTAGCGGGGGGCAGGTACAATGAGCAGTTCTTC. Amino acids: CASSPRVAGGRYNEQFF.

The chain uses TRBV7-9 and TRBJ2-7, with 9 bases that match TRBD1. CDR1 SEHNR and CDR2 FQNEAQ come from the germline V gene (reference sequence). The trim removed 4 bases at V and 13 bases at J, leaving 8 bases unmatched. The CDR3 is 12 amino acids. This CDR3 reads CASSSGTGREYF. In DNA, the CDR3 is TGTGCCAGCAGCTCCGGGACAGGGAGGGAATACTTC.

CDR3 nucleotides: TGTGCCAGCAGCTTAGCTACATTAACCTACAATGAGCAGTTCTTC. This translates into CASSLATLTYNEQFF. The rearrangement uses TRBV7-2 and TRBJ2-1, with unresolved D. CDR3 length: 15 residues. V was pared by 0 bases and J by 2 bases, with 8 bases between. CDR1 is SGHTA, CDR2 FQGNSA, per germline.

This chain links TRBV7-8 with TRBJ1-2; D remains ambiguous. V dropped 5 bases and J dropped 9 bases, with 13 bases sitting between them. CDR1 and CDR2 from the germline V gene are SGHVS and FQNEAQ. This CDR3 is 12 amino acids long. DNA of the CDR3: TGTGCCAGCAGCCCTAACAGAGGGAGCTACACCTTC. As protein: CASSPNRGSYTF.

Comment on this clonotype: A much larger clone is a single base away; this may be a read error. The chain recombines TRBV7-8 with TRBJ1-6; the D gene is possibly TRBD1 (5 bases). The germline V and J ends were trimmed by 5 bases and 9 bases, with 23 bases remaining between them. The CDR3 has 17 residues. CDR1 is SGHVS, CDR2 FQNEAQ, per germline. The CDR3 nucleotides are TGTGCCAGCAGCCCCGGGGCGGGAGGGAGGCCTAGTTCACCCCTCCACTTT. Its translation is CASSPGAGGRPSSPLHF.